The 26 T cell receptor beta chains below were found in one sample sequenced in a study of control samples from healthy donors and cancer patients. Assay: immunoSEQ multiplex PCR; the TCRdb copy retains only in-frame clones and omits some. Here the sample spans around 150,000 clones, roughly 89% being singletons. The sequenced material came from blood. The receptors stem from a man aged 30-40 years in good health.

V is TRBV11-1 and J is TRBJ2-3; TRBD2 aligns across 9 bases. The CDR3 consists of 16 residues. J lost 6 bases, V lost 4 bases, and 11 bases had no gene match. Germline CDR1 and CDR2: SGHAT and FQDESV (reference sequence). The CDR3, as DNA: TGTGCCAGCAGCTCCTTACCAGCGGGAGGCCTGGATACGCAGTATTTT. It specifies CASSSLPAGGLDTQYF.

The CDR3 region has the DNA TGCGCCAGCAGCCCCTCAGCAGGGAACACTGAAGCTTTCTTT. Amino acids: CASSPSAGNTEAFF. V usage is TRBV4-1 and J usage is TRBJ1-1; D is unresolved. Germline assignment: CDR1 MGHRA and CDR2 YSYEKL. This CDR3 spans 14 amino acids. V lost 4 bases, J lost 1 base, and 10 bases lay in between.

The rearrangement joins TRBV6-2 or TRBV6-3 to TRBJ2-1; 12 nucleotides align to TRBD2. This CDR3 comprises 16 residues. Germline assignment: CDR1 MNHEY and CDR2 SVGEGT. V gave up 0 bases and J gave up 7 bases; unmatched junction bases: 4. CDR3 in amino acids: CASSYSTSGRWNEQFF. CDR3 sequence (DNA): TGTGCCAGCAGTTACTCGACTAGCGGGAGATGGAATGAGCAGTTCTTC.

The V gene is TRBV27, the J gene TRBJ1-1; a weak D match, TRBD1 (5 bases). Germline V gene data show CDR1 as MNHEY and CDR2 as SMNVEV (reference sequence). V shed 6 bases and J shed 1 base, with 9 bases lying between them. The CDR3 spans 13 residues. In DNA form, the CDR3 reads TGTGCCAGCAGCGTGGGGCAGAACACTGAAGCTTTCTTT. Translating gives CASSVGQNTEAFF.

This clone was detected only once. The chain has TRBV5-1 and TRBJ1-2; maybe TRBD1 (6 bases). This CDR3 contains 14 residues. Per the germline V gene, CDR1 is SGHRS and CDR2 is YFSETQ. The V and J ends lost 0 bases and 5 bases respectively, with 11 bases between them. CDR3 sequence reads: CASSLGQEIYGYTF. The DNA of the CDR3 is TGCGCCAGCAGCTTGGGACAGGAGATATATGGCTACACCTTC.

The genes are TRBV5-1 and TRBJ2-5; D gene ambiguous. Deletions cut 0 bases from V and 2 bases from J, with 14 bases between. Germline lookup yields CDR1 SGHRS and CDR2 YFSETQ. This CDR3 has 16 residues. The CDR3 protein is CASSLGSYSRQETQYF. The CDR3 DNA is TGCGCCAGCAGCTTGGGGTCTTATAGTAGGCAAGAGACCCAGTACTTC.

The chain recombines TRBV7-9 with TRBJ2-2; the D is unclear. The ends were cut back, 5 bases at V and 1 base at J, with 8 bases in the middle. CDR3 length equals 14 residues. CDR1 and CDR2 from the germline V gene are SEHNR and FQNEAQ (reference sequence). The CDR3 nucleotides are TGTGCCAGCAGCCCCAACAGGAACACCGGGGAGCTGTTTTTT. As protein: CASSPNRNTGELFF.

This clone was counted only a few times. The V call is TRBV19, the J call TRBJ1-1; 7 bases line up with TRBD1. V gave up 4 bases and J gave up 2 bases; unmatched junction bases: 16. CDR3 length equals 18 residues. In germline, CDR1 is LNHDA, CDR2 SQIVND (reference sequence). The chain's CDR3 is CASSKRMSGTAFNTEAFF. The CDR3 DNA is TGTGCCAGTAGTAAGAGGATGTCCGGGACAGCCTTCAACACTGAAGCTTTCTTT.

J is TRBJ1-6 and V is TRBV18, with D possibly being TRBD1 (5 bases). Germline CDR1 KGHSH, CDR2 LQKENI. V was clipped by 6 bases and J by 7 bases, with 10 bases between them. The CDR3 is 13 residues long. CDR3 residues: CASSPDRNSPLHF. DNA for the CDR3: TGTGCCAGCTCCCCCGACAGAAATTCACCCCTCCACTTT.

On this clone itself: The same CDR3 arises from other DNA sequences in this sample as well. The chain combines TRBV11-2 with TRBJ2-3, with D perhaps matching TRBD1 (5 bases). Trimming left V 3 bases short and J 2 bases short, with 9 bases between. The V gene's germline CDR1 is SGHAT and CDR2 FQNNGV. This CDR3 comprises 14 residues. The CDR3 coding sequence is TGTGCCAGCAGCTTGGGGCAGACCACAGATACGCAGTATTTT. It encodes CASSLGQTTDTQYF.

V is TRBV11-3 and J is TRBJ1-1; TRBD1 matches 10 bases. The CDR3 totals 14 residues. J gave up 7 bases and V 5 bases, and 7 bases lay outside the gene matches. The germline CDR1 and CDR2 sequences are SGHNT and YENEEA. CDR3 sequence reads: CASSPGQGKDEAFF. The CDR3 region has the DNA TGTGCCAGCAGCCCGGGACAGGGGAAGGATGAAGCTTTCTTT.

This clone came up once. The chain recombines TRBV6-4 with TRBJ2-7; D is possibly TRBD1 (6 bases). Looked up from germline, CDR1 is MRHNA and CDR2 is SNTAGT. This CDR3 is built from 14 residues. V shed 6 bases and J shed 2 bases, with 14 bases lying between them. The CDR3 DNA is TGTGCCAGCAGGGACAGCCTCCTTCCCTACGAGCAGTACTTC. Amino acids: CASRDSLLPYEQYF.

This CDR3 is CSASPYGSYNEQFF. The DNA for the CDR3 is TGCAGTGCTAGTCCTTACGGGAGCTACAATGAGCAGTTCTTC. V gene TRBV20-1 combines with J gene TRBJ2-1; the D gene is possibly TRBD2 (6 bases). The CDR3 spans 14 residues. Germline lookup yields CDR1 DFQATT and CDR2 SNEGSKA (reference sequence). The ends were cut back, 3 bases at V and 3 bases at J, with 12 bases in the middle.

V usage is TRBV27 and J usage is TRBJ2-1; TRBD2 aligns across 8 bases. With 6 bases clipped from V and 8 bases from J, the junction kept 9 bases outside the gene matches. Germline loops: CDR1 MNHEY, CDR2 SMNVEV (reference sequence). This CDR3 has 14 amino acids. CDR3 sequence reads: CASRPGTRDHEQFF. Here the CDR3 DNA reads TGTGCCAGCAGGCCCGGGACTAGGGACCATGAGCAGTTCTTC.

The chain recombines TRBV18 with TRBJ1-1, with D unclear. The CDR3 extends over 13 amino acids. Germline CDR1 KGHSH, CDR2 LQKENI. The ends were cut back, 9 bases at V and 0 bases at J, with 11 bases in the middle. CDR3 residues: CASSTGLNTEAFF. The CDR3 coding sequence is TGTGCCAGTTCAACTGGATTGAACACTGAAGCTTTCTTT.

V is TRBV7-9 and J is TRBJ2-5, with 7 bases matching TRBD2. V gave up 1 base and J gave up 5 bases; unmatched junction bases: 4. The CDR3 sequence is 14 residues long. The germline V gene has CDR1 SEHNR and CDR2 FQNEAQ (reference sequence). CDR3 coding DNA: TGTGCCAGCAGCTTAGTTGCGGGGGTCGAGACCCAGTACTTC. Its protein product is CASSLVAGVETQYF. The full variable domain, rest sourced from reference TRBV7-9 and TRBJ2-5, is DTGVSQNPRHKITKRGQNVTFRCDPISEHNRLYWYRQTLGQGPEFLTYFQNEAQLEKSRLLSDRFSAERPKGSFSTLEIQRTEQGDSAMYLCASSLVAGVETQYFGPGTRLLVL.

This chain connects TRBV9 to TRBJ1-1; D gene uncertain. The CDR3 has 15 amino acids. The V gene's germline CDR1 is SGDLS and CDR2 YYNGEE. Trimming cost V 0 bases and J 4 bases, with 13 bases left between them. CDR3 DNA sequence: TGTGCCAGCAGCGTAGAAGATGAAGGAGGCACTGAAGCTTTCTTT. Residues: CASSVEDEGGTEAFF.

This clone showed up just a few times. V is TRBV2 and J is TRBJ2-7, with 12 bases identical to TRBD2. Germline V gene sequence: CDR1 SNHLY, CDR2 FYNNEI. The V segment lost 6 bases and the J segment 2 bases; nucleotides outside the gene matches: 2. The CDR3 totals 14 residues. The CDR3 region is CASRLAGGTYEQYF. The CDR3, as DNA: TGTGCCAGCAGGCTAGCGGGAGGGACCTACGAGCAGTACTTC.

The CDR3 DNA sequence: TGTGCCAGCAAAGAACAGGGAAATTCACCCCTCCACTTT. Protein sequence: CASKEQGNSPLHF. This rearrangement joins TRBV2 to TRBJ1-6, with D possibly being TRBD1 (6 bases). Deletions cut 7 bases from V and 7 bases from J, with 11 bases between. In germline, CDR1 is SNHLY, CDR2 FYNNEI. The CDR3 is made up of 13 amino acids.

The V and J genes are TRBV29-1 and TRBJ2-1; D is possibly TRBD1 or TRBD2 (5 bases each). The V and J ends lost 4 bases and 8 bases respectively, with 15 bases between them. Germline lookup yields CDR1 SQVTM and CDR2 ANQGSEA. The CDR3 has 13 amino acids. The CDR3 protein is CSVGRSRGDEQFF. The CDR3 DNA sequence: TGCAGCGTTGGGAGGTCTAGGGGCGATGAGCAGTTCTTC.

This clone was detected only once. The CDR3 here is CASSLMENEQFF. The CDR3, as DNA: TGTGCCAGCAGCTTGATGGAAAATGAGCAGTTCTTC. J is TRBJ2-1 and V is TRBV5-4, with unresolved D. Between the trimmed V and J ends, which lost 1 base and 7 bases, there was a span of 6 bases. The germline V gene encodes CDR1 SGHNT and CDR2 YYREEE (reference sequence). The CDR3 loop spans 12 amino acids. Combining the CDR3 with reference TRBV5-4 and TRBJ2-1 gives the whole variable domain ETGVTQSPTHLIKTRGQQVTLRCSSQSGHNTVSWYQQALGQGPQFIFQYYREEENGRGNFPPRFSGLQFPNYSSELNVNALELDDSALYLCASSLMENEQFFGPGTRLTVL.

The chain employs TRBV7-9 and TRBJ2-7, with 9 nucleotides matching TRBD2. Germline lookup yields CDR1 SEHNR and CDR2 FQNEAQ (reference sequence). V was pared by 2 bases and J by 3 bases, with 5 bases of the junction left unmatched. There are 15 residues in the CDR3. CDR3: CASSLSSGAYYEQYF. DNA for the CDR3: TGTGCCAGCAGCTTATCTAGCGGGGCCTACTACGAGCAGTACTTC.

The rearrangement joins TRBV5-5 to TRBJ2-3; TRBD1 agrees at 8 bases. The junction had 6 bases not matched to a gene; V was cut back by 0 bases and J by 3 bases. This CDR3 region has 16 residues. Germline V gives CDR1 SGHKS, CDR2 YYEKEE (reference sequence). The CDR3 region has the DNA TGTGCCAGCAGCTTGGGTGGGCAGGGGGCAACAGATACGCAGTATTTT. Residues: CASSLGGQGATDTQYF.

V usage is TRBV25-1 and J usage is TRBJ2-7; the match to TRBD2 covers 11 bases. This CDR3 spans 16 amino acids. V was pared by 5 bases and J by 7 bases, with 13 bases of the junction left unmatched. The V gene's germline CDR1 is MGHDK and CDR2 SYGVNS. CDR3 residues: CASSQPGLAAYVEQYF. As DNA, the CDR3 is TGTGCCAGCAGTCAACCGGGACTAGCGGCCTACGTGGAGCAGTACTTC.

The rearrangement joins TRBV9 to TRBJ2-6; D gene uncertain. The germline gives CDR1 SGDLS, CDR2 YYNGEE. The CDR3 loop spans 12 amino acids. V was trimmed by 3 bases and J by 3 bases, leaving 1 base between them. The CDR3: CASSGGANVLTF. Written as DNA, the CDR3 is TGTGCCAGCAGCGGTGGGGCCAACGTCCTGACTTTC.

The gene calls are TRBV6-5 and TRBJ1-2; tentative D call: TRBD1 (5 bases). Germline V gene lookup returns CDR1 MNHEY and CDR2 SVGAGI. CDR3 length: 14 amino acids. The V end was cut by 7 bases, the J end by 4 bases, with 16 bases between. The CDR3 coding sequence is TGTGCCAGCACCTCGGCGGGACGGGTCTATGGCTACACCTTC. It is translated as CASTSAGRVYGYTF.